The rows below give T cell receptor beta chains drawn from one sample of a study of cytomegalovirus exposure and HLA in healthy donors. The data were produced by immunoSEQ multiplex PCR, yet TCRdb's version contains in-frame clones alone and is incomplete. Here the sample table reports tens of thousands of clones. The sequencing sample was made of PBMCs. These receptors all stem from a man aged 18 to 29 in good health and CMV-seropositive. CDR3s include the opening cysteine and the closing phenylalanine or tryptophan. The order of the fields is CDR3 DNA, CDR3 protein, V gene, D gene, CDR3 length, J gene. The D gene is left open where the match is weak.

TGTGCCAGCAAGCGGGACTCTAACTATGGCTACACCTTC | CASKRDSNYGYTF | TRBV2 | - | 13 | TRBJ1-2
TGCGCCAGCAGCTCCCGGGACAGGGGGGGCGAGCAGTACTTC | CASSSRDRGGEQYF | TRBV5-1 | TRBD1 | 14 | TRBJ2-7
TGTGCCAGCAGTGAGAGCCTAGCGGGGGGTGAGACCCAGTACTTC | CASSESLAGGETQYF | TRBV2 | TRBD2 | 15 | TRBJ2-5
TGTGCTAGCAGCTTAGCGCCGGGAACCTACGAGCAGTACTTC | CASSLAPGTYEQYF | TRBV7-7 | - | 14 | TRBJ2-7
TGTGCCAGCAGTGATGGATTGGGGGAGGGCAATGAGCAGTTCTTC | CASSDGLGEGNEQFF | TRBV6-1 | TRBD2 | 15 | TRBJ2-1
TGTGCCAGTAGGCACGACAGCCAAGAGACCCAGTACTTC | CASRHDSQETQYF | TRBV19 | - | 13 | TRBJ2-5
TGTGCCAGCAGAACCGGGACACTTAAGGGACCCCTCCACTTT | CASRTGTLKGPLHF | TRBV28 | - | 14 | TRBJ1-6
TGTGCCAGCTCACTGGGGACTAGCGGGGCGCGAAATACGCAGTATTTT | CASSLGTSGARNTQYF | TRBV18 | TRBD2 | 16 | TRBJ2-3
TGCAGTGCTAGAGATAGGCGGGGGGAGTACTTC | CSARDRRGEYF | TRBV20-1 | TRBD2 | 11 | TRBJ2-4
TGTGCCAGCAGCCAAGATTTCCAGGGAGGGGAAAAACTGTTTTTT | CASSQDFQGGEKLFF | TRBV4-2 | - | 15 | TRBJ1-4
TGTGCCAGCCGCCATCGGGGAAACACCATATATTTT | CASRHRGNTIYF | TRBV11-2 | - | 12 | TRBJ1-3
TGTGCCAGCATTTACTCGCGAGTCACCGGGGAGCTGTTTTTT | CASIYSRVTGELFF | TRBV2 | - | 14 | TRBJ2-2
TGTGCCAGTAGTGAACAGGGTAAAATTCACACTGAAGCTTTCTTT | CASSEQGKIHTEAFF | TRBV19 | - | 15 | TRBJ1-1
TGTGCCAGCAGTTCACGCAAGGGACAGGGCTCCTACGAGCAGTACTTC | CASSSRKGQGSYEQYF | TRBV27 | TRBD1 | 16 | TRBJ2-7
TGTGCCAGCAGTGAAGTTGGGGGGGTCTATGGCTACACCTTC | CASSEVGGVYGYTF | TRBV6-1 | - | 14 | TRBJ1-2
TGTGCCAGCAGCTCGGACAGCTCTTACTCCTACGAGCAGTACTTC | CASSSDSSYSYEQYF | TRBV7-2 | - | 15 | TRBJ2-7
TGCGCCAGCAGCTTGTTAGGGGGGGGTAGCTCCTACAATGAGCAGTTCTTC | CASSLLGGGSSYNEQFF | TRBV5-1 | - | 17 | TRBJ2-1
TGTGCCAGCAGTCCCGACGGGAACTATGGCTACACCTTC | CASSPDGNYGYTF | TRBV28 | - | 13 | TRBJ1-2
TGTGCCAGCAGCTTGGGGGCGGCCGGGGGACTACCACTCTACGAGCAGTACTTC | CASSLGAAGGLPLYEQYF | TRBV5-4 | TRBD2 | 18 | TRBJ2-7
TGTGCCAGCAGTTTCGGACAGGACGATGGCTACACCTTC | CASSFGQDDGYTF | TRBV6-6 | TRBD1 | 13 | TRBJ1-2
TGTGCCAGCAGCGTAGCTACAGGGTCCTACGAGCAGTACTTC | CASSVATGSYEQYF | TRBV9 | - | 14 | TRBJ2-7
TGTGCCAGTAGTACTAGCACAGGGTTAAGTGGCAATCAGCCCCAGCATTTT | CASSTSTGLSGNQPQHF | TRBV19 | - | 17 | TRBJ1-5
TGCAGTGGACAGCCTGGAGGCTACACCTTC | CSGQPGGYTF | TRBV20-1 | - | 10 | TRBJ1-2
TGTGCCTGGATACCAGGGGAATGGTATGGCTACACCTTC | CAWIPGEWYGYTF | TRBV30 | - | 13 | TRBJ1-2
TGTGCCAGCAGTCGCCGGGACAGAAACACCGGGGAGCTGTTTTTT | CASSRRDRNTGELFF | TRBV6-5 | TRBD1 | 15 | TRBJ2-2
TGCGCCAGCAGCTGGGGAACAGGGCGGATGGACTATGGCTACACCTTC | CASSWGTGRMDYGYTF | TRBV5-1 | - | 16 | TRBJ1-2
TGCGCCAGCAGCCACCCCCGGAGCACAGATACGCAGTATTTT | CASSHPRSTDTQYF | TRBV4-1 | - | 14 | TRBJ2-3